These T cell receptor beta chains were read from a single sample in a study of cytomegalovirus exposure and HLA in healthy donors. Some clones are missing from TCRdb's copy, which holds only in-frame ones; the method was immunoSEQ multiplex PCR. The sample records roughly 230,000 clones, roughly 81% being singletons. Sequencing was done on a sample of PBMCs. These receptors originate from a girl aged 2 to 10 in good health and CMV-seronegative. CDR3s include the opening cysteine and the closing phenylalanine or tryptophan.

len,v_gene,CDR3aa
14,TRBV7-2,CASSLNYFGNTIYF
15,TRBV10-3,CAISDIGDTLYGYTF
15,TRBV9,CASSVGGTGQYEQYF
15,TRBV6-5,CASRAGTQYNSPLHF
14,TRBV2,CASSQDRGFGEQYF
13,TRBV2,CASMSRGNYGYTF
11,TRBV10-2,CASGDTDTQYF
13,TRBV7-3,CASRSGDSDTQYF
15,TRBV7-9,CASSPGAGPTYEQYF
15,TRBV27,CASTTLGGMNTEAFF
15,TRBV6-1,CASSAGDTIGEKLFF
15,TRBV7-9,CASSSIQGPNTEAFF
15,TRBV7-7,CASSPAPGGSREQYF
15,TRBV19,CASGGQGSSREKLFF
15,TRBV4-1,CASSQDYGRALGYTF
14,TRBV27,CASSFDREDWELFF
15,TRBV5-6,CASSPGQSSGNTIYF
12,TRBV30,CAYDSLNTEAFF
14,TRBV9,CASSRGTTGNTIYF
17,TRBV2,CASKAAPAYSGANVLTF
14,TRBV10-2,CASSLLGGTDTQYF
14,TRBV11-2,CASSLAGGQETQYF
13,TRBV6-5,CASSYGGSETQYF
12,TRBV6-1,CASYTGNYEQYF
13,TRBV30,CAWSVSGRYGYTF
14,TRBV30,CAWSHGRAQETQYF
12,TRBV9,CASSVEGDEQYF
14,TRBV6-5,CASSYPAGGHEQYF
12,TRBV10-2,CASTDPDEKLFF
15,TRBV6-6,CASSYSGQTNYGYTF
15,TRBV7-9,CASSLSGGRTYGYTF
13,TRBV28,CASTKDRFTEAFF